This TCR beta chain was found in a study of spatial heterogeneity in lung cancer (dated by TCRdb to between 2018 and 2021). Regarding the complete study: Beta-chain transcripts were consistently detected in greater numbers than alpha-chain transcripts, which likely reflects a higher abundance of beta-chain transcripts. In the raw uncorrected reads, each unique combination of TCR and UMI appeared on average more than ten times. The study quantitatively compared TCR alpha and beta repertoires across multiple tumor regions, matched nontumor lung and blood in non-small cell lung cancer. Nonsynonymous mutation counts, determined by whole-exome sequencing of tumor tissue, were related to TCR repertoire features. At surgery, both alpha and beta chains were TCR-sequenced in 200 to 250 tumor regions, approximately 64 matched nontumor lung samples and a few dozen PBMC samples. General study outcomes and caveats: Ubiquitous expanded tumor TCRs were detected in blood more often at tumor resection than at routine follow-up. Additional single-cell paired TCR alpha and beta sequencing was considered necessary to confirm, at a functional level, the hypothesis that regional TCRs recognize regional mutations.

Receptor libraries were prepared by 5' RACE. TCRdb names NextSeq 500 as the instrument used. In the TCR library protocol, a unique molecular identifier was attached to each TCR cDNA molecule so that PCR and sequencing errors could be corrected. Concerning the study's data processing: TCR identification, UMI-based error correction and CDR3 extraction were all carried out with Decombinator tools. TCRs above a frequency of 2 per 1,000, corresponding to the top 1% of the tumor frequency distribution, were defined as expanded. Rényi diversity was computed with the R vegan package after subsampling each repertoire 100 times to 5,000 TCRs. To build CDR3 similarity networks, amino acid triplet string-kernel similarity was used, and CDR3s were connected when their pairwise similarity was above 0.82. TCRdb's own reprocessing of the public reads used fastp at Q25 and MiXCR and kept productive beta chains. Rows are unified per CDR3 protein, each entry keeping the most common DNA and genes. Clone size and V and J calls follow TCRdb, not the original study. Recorded for this sample are about 38,000 distinct CDR3 sequences; around 7.2% of them occurred a single time. The top ten clones comprise roughly 28% of the sample.

This sample's time point label indicates: sample taken at primary tumor resection. TCR sequencing used whole RNA extracted from tumor and nontumor lung tissue, or from cryopreserved PBMC samples, without cell sorting. Donors were 65 to 85 patients with early-stage, untreated non-small cell lung cancer from the lung TRACERx cohort. A patient was chosen for TCR sequencing only when enough RNA was available from at least two tumor regions. This clonotype came up many times. The antigen this receptor binds is unknown. The record has no base qualities; no much larger clone is one base away. The starting material was PBMCs, obtained at surgery. The clonotype was recovered from a male donor with early-stage non-small cell lung cancer.

The DNA sequence is as follows: TGTGCCAGCTCACCACAGGACAGTTCCTCTGGAAACACCATATATTTT. It encodes CASSPQDSSSGNTIYF. Here the chain combines TRBV18 and TRBJ1-3; a weak D assignment points to TRBD1 (6 bases agree). Including cysteine and phenylalanine, the CDR3 has 16 amino acids. CDR3 DNA is the only sequence kept; it has 48 bases, read in frame from the first base. The V and J ends are trimmed by 1 base and 0 bases, leaving 10 bases between them. CDR1 and CDR2 (KGHSH, LQKENI) derive from the germline V gene.